This TCR beta chain was obtained from a study of graft-versus-host responses after intestinal transplantation. Study details: Anti-thymocyte globulin was used for induction in all recipients, who then took tacrolimus and steroids for around 3 years.

This table comes from immunoSEQ multiplex PCR, and its TCRdb copy is limited to in-frame clones, with some not included. The sample yields some 90,000 clones, about nine tenths seen once. The CDR3 has 13 residues. CDR1 SGDLS and CDR2 YYNGEE come from the germline V gene. Trimming cost V 0 bases and J 6 bases, with 10 bases left between them. Study outcomes and limitations: Some GvH clones were seen earlier in gut or blood, suggesting intestinal origin. The study found high graft-versus-host to host-versus-graft clonal ratios in allografts of patients with graft-donor T cell macrochimerism.

About this clone itself: The target antigen is unknown.

The sequence was collected from a human donor who received an intestinal transplant. The sample consisted of unstimulated CD4+ T cells sorted from spleen or lymph node cells, taken before intestinal transplant. V is TRBV9 and J is TRBJ2-7; D perhaps matches TRBD1 (6 bases). Here the CDR3 DNA reads TGTGCCAGCAGCGTAGCTCAGGGGTTCGAGCAGTACTTC. Its translation is CASSVAQGFEQYF.